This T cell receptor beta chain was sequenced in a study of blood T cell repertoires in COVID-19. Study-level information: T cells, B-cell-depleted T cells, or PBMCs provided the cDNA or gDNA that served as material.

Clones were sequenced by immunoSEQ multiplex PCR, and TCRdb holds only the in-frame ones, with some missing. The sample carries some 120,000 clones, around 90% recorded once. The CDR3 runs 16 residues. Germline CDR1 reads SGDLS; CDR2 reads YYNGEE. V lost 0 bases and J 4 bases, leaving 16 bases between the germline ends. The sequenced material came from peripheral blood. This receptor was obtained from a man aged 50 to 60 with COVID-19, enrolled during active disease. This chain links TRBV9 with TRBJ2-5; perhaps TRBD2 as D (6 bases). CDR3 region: CASSVGGSVGGETQYF. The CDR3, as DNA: TGTGCCAGCAGCGTAGGTGGAAGCGTGGGAGGAGAGACCCAGTACTTC. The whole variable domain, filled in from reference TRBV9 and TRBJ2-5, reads DSGVTQTPKHLITATGQRVTLRCSPRSGDLSVYWYQQSLDQGLQFLIQYYNGEERAKGNILERFSAQQFPDLHSELNLSSLELGDSALYFCASSVGGSVGGETQYFGPGTRLLVL.